A single sample is the source of the 13 T cell receptor beta chains below, sequenced in a study of T cells expressing NK-cell markers. TCRdb reprocessed the 5' RACE reads, keeping one entry per CDR3 protein, no DNA. The sample includes a few hundred thousand distinct CDR3 sequences. The sample taken for sequencing was blood T cells: a sorted CD56 or NKG2C T cell subset, CD4+ or CD8+ T cells, or bulk PBMC T cells (not recorded which). Receptor source: a man aged 18 to 70 in good health.

V usage is TRBV6-5 and J usage is TRBJ2-7. This CDR3 contains 12 residues. Germline V gene data show CDR1 as MNHEY and CDR2 as SVGAGI. CDR3 protein: CASSSYGYEQYF.

The chain couples TRBV4-2 to TRBJ2-7. The CDR3 runs to 15 residues. Germline V CDR1 and CDR2: LGHNA, YNFKEQ. The CDR3 sequence: CASSQGTSRSYEQYF.

The chain recombines TRBV10-3 with TRBJ2-5. Germline V gene data show CDR1 as ENHRY and CDR2 as SYGVKD. This CDR3 contains 14 residues. CDR3 residues: CAISRQADQETQYF.

This chain uses TRBV12-3 or TRBV12-4 with TRBJ1-1. CDR3 size: 14 residues. This chain's CDR3 is CASSFEQRNTEAFF.

This CDR3 reads CASTRWQQNTEAFF. The chain recombines TRBV2 with TRBJ1-1; the TCRdb call, TRBD1, lacks DNA for checking. Germline CDR1 is SNHLY and CDR2 is FYNNEI. This CDR3 is built from 14 residues.

J is TRBJ1-6 and V is TRBV9; TCRdb indicates TRBD1, and absent DNA this call remains unverified. The germline gives CDR1 SGDLS, CDR2 YYNGEE. The CDR3 contains 13 residues. This chain's CDR3 is CASSVDRRDTLHF.

The rearrangement uses TRBV6-5 and TRBJ2-7. This CDR3 has 14 residues. Germline assignment: CDR1 MNHEY and CDR2 SVGAGI. This CDR3 is CASSYGNLIYEQYF.

The chain combines TRBV6-5 with TRBJ1-6; TCRdb names TRBD1, which stays unverified in the absence of DNA. This CDR3 contains 17 residues. Germline V gives CDR1 MNHEY, CDR2 SVGAGI. The chain's CDR3 is CASSSPGQGWKNSPLHF.

J is TRBJ1-2 and V is TRBV27. Germline lookup yields CDR1 MNHEY and CDR2 SMNVEV (reference sequence). The CDR3 is 16 amino acids. The CDR3 loop reads CASSPRLGGANYGYTF.

The chain carries TRBV5-1 and TRBJ1-1; TCRdb designates TRBD1, a call that cannot be tested without DNA. The CDR3 runs to 13 residues. Germline CDR1 is SGHRS and CDR2 is YFSETQ. The CDR3 reads CASSAGPNTEAFF.

The chain joins TRBV30 to TRBJ2-2; TCRdb selects TRBD1, and the lack of DNA leaves this call unchecked. The CDR3 length is 12 residues. The germline CDR1 and CDR2 sequences are GTSNPN and SVGIG (reference sequence). The CDR3 reads CAWTPGMGELFF.

The chain recombines TRBV12-3 or TRBV12-4 with TRBJ2-1; the TRBD2 assignment by TCRdb is unverifiable without DNA. This CDR3 comprises 16 residues. This CDR3 reads CASRKNGLAGEGEQFF.

This chain links TRBV7-2 with TRBJ2-1; as DNA is missing, the TRBD1 call by TCRdb cannot be tested. The CDR3 sequence is 13 residues long. CDR1 is SGHTA and CDR2 is FQGNSA in the germline V gene. CDR3 protein: CASSPWVPGEQFF.